This TCR beta chain was captured in a study of shared clonotypes between healthy human individuals. Profiled with immunoSEQ multiplex PCR; TCRdb holds only in-frame clones, not every one. The data contain about 2 million clones, approximately 94% of them singletons. CD8 cells classed as naive were CD45RO-negative and positively selected for CCR7, excluding terminally differentiated effector memory CD45RA+ cells. This CDR3 comprises 14 residues. Trimming removed 4 bases at V and 3 bases at J, with 13 bases between. Germline loops: CDR1 SGHAT, CDR2 FQNNGV. The source is a young man in good health. Input material: naive CD8+ T cells sorted from blood. This chain links TRBV11-2 with TRBJ2-7; D gene uncertain. This CDR3 reads CASSSTQMRYEQYF. Written as DNA, the CDR3 is TGTGCCAGCAGCTCGACACAAATGCGCTACGAGCAGTACTTC. Full variable domain (rest looked up from reference TRBV11-2 and TRBJ2-7): EAGVAQSPRYKIIEKRQSVAFWCNPISGHATLYWYQQILGQGPKLLIQFQNNGVVDDSQLPKDRFSAERLKGVDSTLKIQPAKLEDSAVYLCASSSTQMRYEQYFGPGTRLTVT.